The 18 T cell receptor beta chains below all came from one sample that was sequenced in a study of early T cells in non-severe SARS-CoV-2 infection. TCRdb reprocessed the 5' RACE reads with MiXCR, giving one entry per CDR3 protein. The sample includes approximately 50,000 distinct CDR3 sequences, roughly 9.3% of them seen just once. The sample was whole blood. These receptors all come from an adult who was a healthcare worker with PCR-confirmed SARS-CoV-2 infection or an uninfected control (not recorded which).

This clonotype was counted many times. The CDR3 nucleotides are TGTGCCACCAGTCAGGTCGCGAACACCGGGGAGCTGTTTTTT. Its protein product is CATSQVANTGELFF. The V gene is TRBV24-1, the J gene TRBJ2-2; no definite D call. The CDR3 runs to 14 residues. Germline CDR1 is KGHDR and CDR2 is SFDVKD. V lost 6 bases and J lost 0, with 7 bases in between.

V is TRBV20-1 and J is TRBJ2-3; D is possibly TRBD1 or TRBD2 (5 bases each). The germline CDR1 and CDR2 sequences are DFQATT and SNEGSKA (reference sequence). This CDR3 contains 18 residues. Trimming stripped 5 bases from V and 1 base from J, with 25 bases between. The CDR3 sequence is CSAPQPQTGRPGTDTQYF. The CDR3 DNA is TGCAGTGCTCCTCAGCCGCAGACGGGGCGTCCCGGCACAGATACGCAGTATTTT.

The table lists this clonotype with a few counts. V usage is TRBV5-4 and J usage is TRBJ1-4, with TRBD1 identical over 9 bases. CDR1 is SGHNT, CDR2 YYREEE, per germline (reference sequence). The CDR3 sequence is 14 residues long. Losses at the gene ends were 4 bases for V and 7 bases for J; bases not matched to a gene: 5. CDR3 region: CASSRGQGGEKLFF. In DNA form, the CDR3 reads TGTGCCAGCAGCAGGGGACAGGGAGGTGAAAAACTGTTTTTT.

The table lists this clonotype with many counts. This chain links TRBV10-3 with TRBJ2-2, with D perhaps matching TRBD2 (5 bases). The CDR3 totals 15 residues. V lost 7 bases and J lost 2, with 14 bases in between. The germline V gene has CDR1 ENHRY and CDR2 SYGVKD. The CDR3 loop is CAITPREGNTGELFF. The CDR3, as DNA: TGTGCCATCACCCCACGTGAGGGTAACACCGGGGAGCTGTTTTTT.

This clonotype was seen at least ten times. The V and J genes are TRBV15 and TRBJ2-5; possible D gene TRBD1, 6 bases. There are 14 residues in the CDR3. Germline loops: CDR1 LNHNV, CDR2 YYDKDF (reference sequence). V lost 1 base and J lost 2, with 8 bases in between. The CDR3 coding sequence is TGTGCCACCAGCAGAGGACAGGAACAAGAGACCCAGTACTTC. Protein product: CATSRGQEQETQYF. Supplemented by reference TRBV15 and TRBJ2-5, the full variable domain reads DAMVIQNPRYQVTQFGKPVTLSCSQTLNHNVMYWYQQKSSQAPKLLFHYYDKDFNNEADTPDNFQSRRPNTSFCFLDIRSPGLGDTAMYLCATSRGQEQETQYFGPGTRLLVL.

This clonotype occurred many times. This chain links TRBV30 with TRBJ2-1, with 9 bases that match TRBD2. CDR3 length: 13 amino acids. Germline V CDR1 and CDR2: GTSNPN, SVGIG (reference sequence). Trimming at V came to 4 bases and at J to 2 bases, leaving 0 bases not matched to a gene. CDR3: CAWIAGAYNEQFF. The CDR3, as DNA: TGTGCCTGGATAGCGGGAGCCTACAATGAGCAGTTCTTC.

This clonotype has a handful of counts. V is TRBV29-1 and J is TRBJ2-2, with a tentative D call TRBD1 (5 bases). Deletions cut 4 bases from V and 5 bases from J, with 17 bases between. Germline lookup yields CDR1 SQVTM and CDR2 ANQGSEA. This CDR3 comprises 15 residues. For the CDR3, the DNA is TGCAGCGTTGCGCTTAAGGGGCCGATTACCGGGGAGCTGTTTTTT. It codes for CSVALKGPITGELFF.

V gene TRBV27 combines with J gene TRBJ2-2, with 9 positions matching TRBD2. This CDR3 region has 16 residues. The V and J ends lost 3 bases and 6 bases, in that order; junction bases with no gene match: 8. CDR1 is MNHEY and CDR2 is SMNVEV in the germline V gene (reference sequence). CDR3 coding DNA: TGTGCCAGCAGTTTGGGGGTAGCGGGAGTGGCCGGGGAGCTGTTTTTT. This translates into CASSLGVAGVAGELFF.

Ten or more counts support this clonotype. The rearrangement joins TRBV4-2 to TRBJ2-3; D gene unclear. Germline V gives CDR1 LGHNA, CDR2 YNFKEQ. The CDR3 sequence is 16 residues long. V lost 0 bases and J 2 bases, leaving 12 bases between the germline ends. CDR3 nucleotides: TGTGCCAGCAGCCAAGATAGGACGCTGGCCACAGATACGCAGTATTTT. Its protein product is CASSQDRTLATDTQYF.

A few counts support this clonotype. The chain employs TRBV10-3 and TRBJ2-3; perhaps TRBD1 as D (7 bases). The V and J ends lost 3 bases and 4 bases respectively, with 14 bases between them. The germline CDR1 and CDR2 sequences are ENHRY and SYGVKD. The CDR3 covers 15 residues. The CDR3 region has the DNA TGTGCCATCAGTGAAGGAGGGGGCGCAGCAGATACGCAGTATTTT. It encodes CAISEGGGAADTQYF.

This clonotype was seen at least ten times. The chain couples TRBV6-5 to TRBJ2-5; the D is unclear. The CDR3 contains 14 residues. Per the germline V gene, CDR1 is MNHEY and CDR2 is SVGAGI. V was shortened by 5 bases and J by 1 base, with 11 bases between the two germline ends. CDR3 residues: CASSRAYSQETQYF. The CDR3 DNA follows: TGTGCCAGCAGTAGGGCCTACAGCCAAGAGACCCAGTACTTC.

The chain employs TRBV10-3 and TRBJ2-3, with 10 bases identical to TRBD2. The CDR3 has 15 residues. Germline values: CDR1 ENHRY, CDR2 SYGVKD. Losses at the gene ends were 4 bases for V and 0 bases for J; bases not matched to a gene: 1. CDR3 bases: TGTGCCATCAGTGTGACTAGCGGGAGCACAGATACGCAGTATTTT. Amino acids: CAISVTSGSTDTQYF.

Many counts were recorded for this clonotype. V and J are TRBV12-3 or TRBV12-4 and TRBJ1-2; 9 bases agree with TRBD1. The CDR3 runs to 15 residues. The V gene end was trimmed by 6 bases and the J gene end by 6 bases; junction bases not matched to a gene: 11. In nucleotides, the CDR3 is TGTGCCAGCAGCTATCCCGGGACAGGGCGTGATGGCTACACCTTC. Translation gives CASSYPGTGRDGYTF.

Details on this clonotype: Sequence at one end of the junction differs from germline and may be a read error. V and J are TRBV7-7 and TRBJ2-5, with TRBD1 identical over 7 bases. The CDR3 length is 14 residues. Germline V gene lookup returns CDR1 SSHAT and CDR2 FNYEAQ (reference sequence). CDR3 DNA sequence: TGTGCTAGCAGCTTAGGTACAGGGGAAGAGACCCAGTACTTC. This sequence encodes CASSLGTGEETQYF.

This clonotype was counted a few times. The chain recombines TRBV12-3 or TRBV12-4 with TRBJ2-7, with 8 bases aligning to TRBD1. This CDR3 contains 15 residues. V shed 3 bases, J shed 6 bases, and the junction held 10 bases outside the gene matches. The CDR3 loop is CASSFLGTGPSEQYF. In DNA form, the CDR3 reads TGTGCCAGCAGTTTTTTAGGGACAGGCCCCAGCGAGCAGTACTTC.

With regard to this clonotype: Compared with germline, one end of the junction differs, possibly owing to a read error. The chain carries TRBV27 and TRBJ2-2; D is possibly TRBD1 or TRBD2 (5 bases each). Germline assignment: CDR1 MNHEY and CDR2 SMNVEV (reference sequence). The length of the CDR3 is 15 residues. CDR3 region: CASSLGLAGTGERFF. DNA for the CDR3: TGTGCCAGCAGTTTAGGCCTAGCAGGGACCGGGGAGCGGTTTTTT.

This clonotype was recorded at least ten times. This rearrangement joins TRBV2 to TRBJ2-3; 9 bases are shared with TRBD1. The length of the CDR3 is 14 residues. CDR1 is SNHLY, CDR2 FYNNEI, per germline. V shed 5 bases, J shed 4 bases, and the junction held 4 bases outside the gene matches. The CDR3 DNA is TGTGCCAGCAGTCTACAGGGGGCTGCAGATACGCAGTATTTT. Protein: CASSLQGAADTQYF.

In its sample, this clonotype was seen a few times. The chain couples TRBV29-1 to TRBJ2-1; 11 nucleotides match TRBD1. The CDR3 totals 14 residues. Per germline, CDR1 SQVTM and CDR2 ANQGSEA. V was pared by 7 bases and J by 5 bases, with 7 bases of the junction left unmatched. The CDR3 protein is CSEWDRGNHNEQFF. CDR3 DNA sequence: TGCAGCGAGTGGGACAGGGGGAACCACAATGAGCAGTTCTTC.